This T cell receptor (beta chain) came from a study of post-analysis software for immune sequencing data. This CDR3 comprises 15 residues. The germline V gene has CDR1 MGHDK and CDR2 SYGVNS. Trimming took 4 bases from V and 2 from J, leaving 14 bases between them. Comment on this clonotype: Its antigen is not identified.

Study-level findings and limits: TRBV segments more frequent in patients than in controls numbered several and included TRBV5-6, TRBV5-1 and TRBV20-1.

Libraries were made from TCR beta cDNA, and they carried unique molecular identifiers. TCRdb called the PCR reads again in MiXCR, with one record for every CDR3 protein. The sample lists roughly 570,000 distinct CDR3 sequences, 34% occurring once. This TCR came from a girl aged 2-17 years with multiple sclerosis. The source material was blood. The chain joins TRBV25-1 to TRBJ2-5, with D possibly TRBD2 on 5 matching bases. CDR3 region: CASSVGDGRQETQYF. The CDR3 DNA is TGTGCCAGCAGTGTCGGGGATGGCCGACAAGAGACCCAGTACTTC.